Listed here are 18 T cell receptor beta chains from one sample, sequenced in a study of circulating and synovial CD4+ cells in juvenile arthritis. Using immunoSEQ multiplex PCR, the repertoire was profiled, and TCRdb retains in-frame clones only, with some absent. The sample includes approximately 3,500 clones, around 81% seen only once; the top ten take roughly 3.5%. Sequencing input: CD4+ T cells from synovial fluid. These receptors came from a human donor with juvenile idiopathic arthritis.

In DNA, the CDR3 is TGTGCCAGCAGCTACAGGGCTAACTATGGCTACACCTTC. Translation gives CASSYRANYGYTF. The V and J genes are TRBV5-6 and TRBJ1-2; weak D call: TRBD1 (6 bases). This CDR3 region has 13 residues. Germline CDR1 and CDR2: SGHDT and YYEEEE. The V end lost 3 bases, the J end lost 0 bases, and 6 bases lay between the germline ends. The variable domain in full, completed from reference TRBV5-6 and TRBJ1-2, reads DAGVTQSPTHLIKTRGQQVTLRCSPKSGHDTVSWYQQALGQGPQFIFQYYEEEERQRGNFPDRFSGHQFPNYSSELNVNALLLGDSALYLCASSYRANYGYTFGSGTRLTVV.

This clone was observed once. V and J are TRBV18 and TRBJ2-4, with TRBD2 matching over 7 bases. The CDR3 consists of 15 residues. V lost 6 bases, J lost 1 base, and 6 bases stayed unmatched. Germline CDR1 KGHSH, CDR2 LQKENI. In nucleotides, the CDR3 is TGTGCCAGCTCCCCCGCGGGAGTGGCCAAAAACATTCAGTACTTC. Encoded protein: CASSPAGVAKNIQYF.

J is TRBJ1-5 and V is TRBV7-9, with unresolved D. The CDR3 loop spans 15 amino acids. Germline V CDR1 and CDR2: SEHNR, FQNEAQ (reference sequence). The ends were cut back, 1 base at V and 5 bases at J, with 12 bases in the middle. The CDR3 reads CASSLELVGDQPQHF. CDR3 sequence (DNA): TGTGCCAGCAGCTTAGAGTTGGTAGGAGATCAGCCCCAGCATTTT.

The chain links TRBV5-1 to TRBJ1-2, with TRBD1 matching over 7 bases. V was pared by 4 bases and J by 5 bases, with 11 bases of the junction left unmatched. The V gene's germline CDR1 is SGHRS and CDR2 YFSETQ. The CDR3 totals 15 residues. CDR3 nucleotide sequence: TGCGCCAGCAGCCGGACCGGGACAGAGTTATATGGCTACACCTTC. Protein: CASSRTGTELYGYTF.

Only one count was recorded for this clone. This chain joins TRBV19 and TRBJ1-4; TRBD1 matches 9 bases. CDR1 and CDR2 (germline): LNHDA, SQIVND (reference sequence). The junction had 8 bases not matched to a gene; V was cut back by 5 bases and J by 7 bases. The CDR3 spans 15 residues. The CDR3 DNA sequence: TGTGCCAGTAGTTTACTGACAGGGGGAGGTGAAAAACTGTTTTTT. Protein product: CASSLLTGGGEKLFF.

The rearrangement joins TRBV9 to TRBJ2-1, with D perhaps matching TRBD2 (5 bases). Looked up from germline, CDR1 is SGDLS and CDR2 is YYNGEE. The CDR3 is made up of 15 amino acids. V was clipped by 1 base and J by 6 bases, with 14 bases between them. The CDR3 sequence is CASSVSWSSSNEQFF. CDR3 sequence (DNA): TGTGCCAGCAGCGTATCATGGTCTAGCAGCAATGAGCAGTTCTTC.

V and J are TRBV23-1 and TRBJ1-1; TRBD1 might be the D (6 bases). TRBV23-1 carries the ORF label, with uncertain function. This CDR3 region has 15 residues. V lost 3 bases, J lost 9 bases, and 20 bases lay in between. Here the CDR3 reads CASSHAGQIPLKAFF. CDR3 coding DNA: TGCGCCAGCAGTCATGCTGGACAGATCCCCTTAAAAGCTTTCTTT.

This clone was observed once. One end of the junction fails to match germline, which may point to a read error. This sample includes further DNA sequences coding for the same CDR3. The chain has TRBV7-8 and TRBJ1-6; TRBD1 matches at 7 bases. Germline V gene data show CDR1 as SGHVS and CDR2 as FQNEAQ. The CDR3 runs 16 residues. The CDR3, as DNA: TGTGCCAGCAGCACCGAAGGGGGCTCCTATAATTCCCCCCTCCACTTT. It yields the protein CASSTEGGSYNSPLHF.

The gene calls are TRBV5-1 and TRBJ1-4, with D hard to call. V lost 6 bases and J 7 bases, leaving 16 bases between the germline ends. Germline assignment: CDR1 SGHRS and CDR2 YFSETQ. This CDR3 spans 14 amino acids. CDR3: CASKEVVSGEKLFF. In DNA form, the CDR3 reads TGCGCCAGCAAGGAGGTAGTAAGTGGTGAAAAACTGTTTTTT.

The rearrangement links TRBV29-1 to TRBJ2-5; TRBD2 matches at 8 bases. The germline CDR1 and CDR2 sequences are SQVTM and ANQGSEA. The CDR3 has 14 amino acids. V lost 7 bases to trimming and J lost 0 bases; unmatched junction nucleotides: 7. This CDR3 is CSAYTLADQETQYF. In DNA, the CDR3 is TGCAGCGCCTACACACTAGCGGACCAAGAGACCCAGTACTTC.

Only a few counts were recorded for this clone. The rearrangement joins TRBV4-3 to TRBJ1-2; 10 nucleotides agree with TRBD1. The CDR3 extends over 12 amino acids. V trimming: 4 bases; J trimming: 7 bases; junction bases outside the gene matches: 0. Germline V CDR1 and CDR2: LGHNA, YSLEER. The CDR3 here is CASSRQGAGYTF. The CDR3 nucleotides are TGCGCCAGCAGCCGACAGGGGGCTGGCTACACCTTC.

The chain has TRBV28 and TRBJ1-2; TRBD1 matches 8 bases. Germline trimming cut 5 bases from V and 4 bases from J; bases unmatched to any gene: 9. The CDR3 length is 15 residues. Germline-derived CDR1 and CDR2 are MDHEN and SYDVKM. As DNA, the CDR3 is TGTGCCAGCAGTCCCGGGGACAGGTCCTTCTATGGCTACACCTTC. Translated, it gives CASSPGDRSFYGYTF.

The gene calls are TRBV18 and TRBJ2-3, with TRBD1 identical over 9 bases. The germline gives CDR1 KGHSH, CDR2 LQKENI. This CDR3 is built from 15 residues. Losses at the gene ends were 8 bases for V and 6 bases for J; bases not matched to a gene: 12. The CDR3 DNA reads as TGTGCCAGCCAAAAAGGACAGGGGATTTACGATACGCAGTATTTT. Its protein is CASQKGQGIYDTQYF.

The chain carries TRBV10-3 and TRBJ2-3; 10 bases are a match to TRBD2. Germline-derived CDR1 and CDR2 are ENHRY and SYGVKD. CDR3 length: 13 residues. CDR3 nucleotides: TGTGCAAGCGGGGGGGCGAGTGCAGATACGCAGTATTTT. This codes for CASGGASADTQYF.

This clone was seen only a few times. The chain employs TRBV18 and TRBJ2-2; D might be TRBD1 (5 bases). Germline CDR1 is KGHSH and CDR2 is LQKENI. The CDR3 extends over 17 amino acids. Trimming pared 4 bases from V and 2 bases from J, leaving 17 bases between. The CDR3, as DNA: TGTGCCAGCTCACACGTACAGGTCCCCATCAACACCGGGGAGCTGTTTTTT. This sequence encodes CASSHVQVPINTGELFF. The full variable domain, its missing parts supplied by reference TRBV18 and TRBJ2-2, is NAGVMQNPRHLVRRRGQEARLRCSPMKGHSHVYWYRQLPEEGLKFMVYLQKENIIDESGMPKERFSAEFPKEGPSILRIQQVVRGDSAAYFCASSHVQVPINTGELFFGEGSRLTVL.

The CDR3 protein is CASSLAGSSHEQFF. CDR3 in DNA: TGTGCCAGTAGTCTAGCGGGGTCCTCCCATGAGCAGTTCTTC. The J gene is TRBJ2-1, the V gene TRBV19; 9 bases map to TRBD2. The trim removed 5 bases at V and 8 bases at J, leaving 7 bases unmatched. CDR1 and CDR2 from the germline V gene are LNHDA and SQIVND (reference sequence). CDR3 size: 14 residues. Filled out from reference TRBV19 and TRBJ2-1, the complete variable domain reads DGGITQSPKYLFRKEGQNVTLSCEQNLNHDAMYWYRQDPGQGLRLIYYSQIVNDFQKGDIAEGYSVSREKKESFPLTVTSAQKNPTAFYLCASSLAGSSHEQFFGPGTRLTVL.

V gene TRBV4-1 combines with J gene TRBJ2-3, with 14 bases lining up with TRBD2. The germline V gene encodes CDR1 MGHRA and CDR2 YSYEKL. Trimming removed 1 base from V and 8 bases from J; junction bases left unmatched: 8. CDR3 size: 17 residues. In nucleotides, the CDR3 is TGCGCCAGCAGCCAAGCAACGGGACTAGCGGGAGAGGGTACGCAGTATTTT. The encoded protein is CASSQATGLAGEGTQYF.

This clone appeared a single time. The chain employs TRBV7-2 and TRBJ2-2, with 7 positions matching TRBD2. The CDR3 is 14 amino acids. J gave up 5 bases and V 2 bases, and 2 bases lay outside the gene matches. Germline loops: CDR1 SGHTA, CDR2 FQGNSA. The DNA of the CDR3 is TGTGCCAGCAGCTTACGGCGGGGGACCGGGGAGCTGTTTTTT. Residues: CASSLRRGTGELFF.